The rows below give T cell receptor beta chains drawn from one sample of a study of control samples from healthy donors and cancer patients. Profiling relied on immunoSEQ multiplex PCR, and the TCRdb table lists in-frame clones only, not all of them. Altogether around 30,000 clones are present, approximately 93% being singletons, with the ten largest covering around 6.3%. Sequenced sample: blood. These receptors came from a man between 60 and 75 years old in good health. The CDR3 runs from the conserved cysteine through the conserved F or W. The D gene is left open where the match is weak. Size is stated for part of the rows, as once, few or many counts, or as a class when the clone is expanded.

d_call	j_call	v_call	clone_size	cdr3_nt	cdr3_aa
.	TRBJ1-2	TRBV10-3	.	TGTGCCATCAGCCGGGGTGTAGCCGATAACTATGGCTACACCTTC	CAISRGVADNYGYTF
.	TRBJ2-7	TRBV5-4	.	TGTGCCAGCAGCTTGGGACAGCCAGTTCCCTACGAGCAGTACTTC	CASSLGQPVPYEQYF
TRBD1	TRBJ2-7	TRBV9	few	TGTGCCAGCAGCGCCTCCACAGGGGGCGGTTTGTACGAGCAGTACTTC	CASSASTGGGLYEQYF
.	TRBJ1-5	TRBV12-1	.	TGTGCCAGCAGCTTTTTGGGAATAGACGGGGGGGATCAGCCCCAGCATTTT	CASSFLGIDGGDQPQHF
TRBD1	TRBJ2-7	TRBV7-9	.	TGTGCCAGCAGCTTCGGACAGGGGGACGAGCAGTACTTC	CASSFGQGDEQYF
TRBD2	TRBJ2-5	TRBV7-2	once	TGTGCCAGCAGCTCCCTTAGCGGGGGGGCCGAGACCCAGTACTTC	CASSSLSGGAETQYF
.	TRBJ1-6	TRBV27	.	TGTGCCAGCAGCCCCGGTTCAGGACGGCCCCTCCACTTT	CASSPGSGRPLHF
.	TRBJ1-1	TRBV29-1	.	TGCAGCGCCGGGACACCGCTCACTGAAGCTTTCTTT	CSAGTPLTEAFF
.	TRBJ1-6	TRBV5-1	.	TGCGCCAGCAGCTCCTCCAGGGAAATGTCACCCCTCCACTTT	CASSSSREMSPLHF
.	TRBJ2-3	TRBV9	.	TGTGCCAGCAGCGAAAATGAAGGCCTGACAGATACGCAGTATTTT	CASSENEGLTDTQYF
.	TRBJ1-2	TRBV6-5	.	TGTGCCAGCTGGTACTACACGGATGGCTACACCTTC	CASWYYTDGYTF
TRBD2	TRBJ2-3	TRBV5-1	once	TGCGCCAGCAGATCGGGACTAGCGGGGGGGCCTGGTACAGATACGCAGTATTTT	CASRSGLAGGPGTDTQYF
.	TRBJ1-1	TRBV5-6	.	TGTGCCAGCAGCTTTAGGGGTACTGAAGCTTTCTTT	CASSFRGTEAFF
TRBD1	TRBJ2-1	TRBV7-9	.	TGTGCCAGCAGCTTAGGGGGACAGGCGGGCTCCTACAATGAGCAGTTCTTC	CASSLGGQAGSYNEQFF
.	TRBJ1-3	TRBV6-5	.	TGTGCCAGCACTAGTGGAAACACCATATATTTT	CASTSGNTIYF
.	TRBJ1-2	TRBV7-9	.	TGTGCCAGCAGCGCGCCATCGGGACGGCGGACATATGGCTACACCTTC	CASSAPSGRRTYGYTF
TRBD1	TRBJ1-1	TRBV18	.	TGTGCCAGCTCACTACAGGGGGCGGTTACTGAAGCTTTCTTT	CASSLQGAVTEAFF
.	TRBJ1-5	TRBV4-3	.	TGCGCCAGCAGCCAAGAGGACCATCAGCCCCAGCATTTT	CASSQEDHQPQHF
TRBD1	TRBJ2-5	TRBV12-5	.	TGTGCTAGTGCTCCCCAGGGGGCTTGGGAGACCCAGTACTTC	CASAPQGAWETQYF
TRBD1	TRBJ1-2	TRBV6-2/TRBV6-3	.	TGTGCCAGCAGCCCCGACAGGGAATATGGCTACACCTTC	CASSPDREYGYTF
.	TRBJ2-5	TRBV3-1/TRBV3-2	.	TGTGCCAGCAGCCAAGTCGGAGAGGAGACCCAGTACTTC	CASSQVGEETQYF
.	TRBJ2-5	TRBV10-2	once	TGCGCCAGCAGTGAGTCGGGCGGGCAAGAGACCCAGTACTTC	CASSESGGQETQYF
.	TRBJ1-5	TRBV12-5	.	TGTGCTAGTGGTTTGGTACTTGGGGGGTATCAGCCCCAGCATTTT	CASGLVLGGYQPQHF
.	TRBJ1-1	TRBV27	.	TGTGCCAGCAGTACTCGGAGAGGGCCCATGAATACTGAAGCTTTCTTT	CASSTRRGPMNTEAFF
.	TRBJ1-5	TRBV6-4	once	TGTGCCAGCAGTGACCCCCGATGGGCTTATAGCAATCAGCCCCAGCATTTT	CASSDPRWAYSNQPQHF
TRBD1	TRBJ2-1	TRBV4-1	.	TGCGCCAGCAGCGAATTCCCGGGACAGGGGGTTAGCTCCTACAATGAGCAGTTCTTC	CASSEFPGQGVSSYNEQFF
.	TRBJ1-5	TRBV6-5	.	TGTGCCAGCAGCGAGAGGACCCAGCATTTT	CASSERTQHF
.	TRBJ1-2	TRBV19	.	TGTGCCAGTAGTGAGGACGGAAGATATGGCTACACCTTC	CASSEDGRYGYTF
.	TRBJ1-2	TRBV19	.	TGTGCCAGTAGTTACGGACAGAACTATGGCTACACCTTC	CASSYGQNYGYTF
.	TRBJ1-1	TRBV28	.	TGTGCCAGCAGTTTATCCCAAACCGTAGTCACTGAAGCTTTCTTT	CASSLSQTVVTEAFF